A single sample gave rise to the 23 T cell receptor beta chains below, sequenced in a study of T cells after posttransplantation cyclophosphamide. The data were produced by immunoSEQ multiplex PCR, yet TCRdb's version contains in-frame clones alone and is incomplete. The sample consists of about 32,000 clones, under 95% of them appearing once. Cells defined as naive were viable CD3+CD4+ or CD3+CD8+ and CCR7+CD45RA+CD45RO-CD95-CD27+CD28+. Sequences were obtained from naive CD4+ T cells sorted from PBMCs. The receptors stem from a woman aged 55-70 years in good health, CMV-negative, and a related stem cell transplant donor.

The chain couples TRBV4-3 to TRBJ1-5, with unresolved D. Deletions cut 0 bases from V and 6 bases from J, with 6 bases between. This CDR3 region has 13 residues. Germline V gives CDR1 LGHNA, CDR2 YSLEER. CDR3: CASSQDGGQPQHF. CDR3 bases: TGCGCCAGCAGCCAAGACGGAGGTCAGCCCCAGCATTTT.

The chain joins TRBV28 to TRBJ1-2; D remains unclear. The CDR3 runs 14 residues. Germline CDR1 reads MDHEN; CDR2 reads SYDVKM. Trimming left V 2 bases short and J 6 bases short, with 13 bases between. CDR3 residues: CASSLTRGGNGYTF. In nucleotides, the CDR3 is TGTGCCAGCAGTTTAACCCGAGGAGGGAATGGCTACACCTTC.

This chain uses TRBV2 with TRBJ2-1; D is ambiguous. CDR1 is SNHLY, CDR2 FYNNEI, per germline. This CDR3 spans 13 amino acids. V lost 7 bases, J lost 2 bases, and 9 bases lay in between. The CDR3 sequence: CASMLDPYNEQFF. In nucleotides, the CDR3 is TGTGCCAGCATGCTAGACCCCTACAATGAGCAGTTCTTC.

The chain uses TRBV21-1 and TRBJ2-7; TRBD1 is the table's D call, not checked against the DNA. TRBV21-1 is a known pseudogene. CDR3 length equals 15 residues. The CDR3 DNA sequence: TGTGCCAGCAGCAATTGGCGGGACAGGCTACACGAGCAGTACTTC. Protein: CASSNWRDRLHEQYF.

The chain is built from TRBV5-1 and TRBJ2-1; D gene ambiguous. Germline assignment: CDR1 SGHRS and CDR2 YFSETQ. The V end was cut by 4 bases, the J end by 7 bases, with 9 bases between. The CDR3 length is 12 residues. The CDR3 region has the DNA TGCGCCAGCAGCGTAACAGAGAATGAGCAGTTCTTC. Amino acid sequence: CASSVTENEQFF.

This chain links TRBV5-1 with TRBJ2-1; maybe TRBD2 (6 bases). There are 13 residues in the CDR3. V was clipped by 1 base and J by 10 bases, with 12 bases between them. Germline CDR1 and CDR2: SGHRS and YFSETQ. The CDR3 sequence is CASSLTGEVEQFF. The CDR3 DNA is TGCGCCAGCAGCTTGACGGGAGAGGTGGAGCAGTTCTTC.

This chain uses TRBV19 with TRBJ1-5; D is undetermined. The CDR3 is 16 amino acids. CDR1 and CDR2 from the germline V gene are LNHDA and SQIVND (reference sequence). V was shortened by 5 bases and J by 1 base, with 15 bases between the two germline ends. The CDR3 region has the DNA TGTGCCAGTAGTCCCCGCGGGGAGGGCAGCAATCAGCCCCAGCATTTT. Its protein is CASSPRGEGSNQPQHF.

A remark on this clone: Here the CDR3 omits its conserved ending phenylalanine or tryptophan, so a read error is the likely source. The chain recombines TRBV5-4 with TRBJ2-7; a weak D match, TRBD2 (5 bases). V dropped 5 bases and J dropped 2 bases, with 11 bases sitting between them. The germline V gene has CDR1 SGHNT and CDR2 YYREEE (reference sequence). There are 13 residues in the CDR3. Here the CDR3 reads CASSSGNTYEQYL. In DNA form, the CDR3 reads TGTGCCAGCAGTTCCGGGAATACCTACGAGCAGTACCTC.

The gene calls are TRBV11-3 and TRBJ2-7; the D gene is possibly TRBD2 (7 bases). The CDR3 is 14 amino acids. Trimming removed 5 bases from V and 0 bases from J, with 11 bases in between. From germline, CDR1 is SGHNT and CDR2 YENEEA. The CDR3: CASSGGGSSYEQYF. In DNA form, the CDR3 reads TGTGCCAGCAGCGGGGGCGGGAGCTCCTACGAGCAGTACTTC.

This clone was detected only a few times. CDR3 bases: TGTGCCTGCGGCGTGCAGGGGAACAGCGAGCAGTACTTC. Amino acids: CACGVQGNSEQYF. The chain has TRBV19 and TRBJ2-7; D might be TRBD1 (6 bases). Germline CDR1 and CDR2: LNHDA and SQIVND (reference sequence). The V end was cut by 11 bases, the J end by 6 bases, with 20 bases between. The CDR3 is 13 residues long.

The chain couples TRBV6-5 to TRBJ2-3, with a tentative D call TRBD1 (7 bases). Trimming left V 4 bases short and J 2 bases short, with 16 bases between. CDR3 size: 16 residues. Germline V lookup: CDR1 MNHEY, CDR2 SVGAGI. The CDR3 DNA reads TGTGCCAGCAGTTGGAGGGGGCGCTCAGTCACAGATACGCAGTATTTT. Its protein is CASSWRGRSVTDTQYF.

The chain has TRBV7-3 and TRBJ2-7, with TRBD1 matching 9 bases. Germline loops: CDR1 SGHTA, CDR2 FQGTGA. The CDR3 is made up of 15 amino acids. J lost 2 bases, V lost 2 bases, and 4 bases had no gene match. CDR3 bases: TGTGCCAGCAGCTTAGGACAGGGGTTTCCCTACGAGCAGTACTTC. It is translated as CASSLGQGFPYEQYF. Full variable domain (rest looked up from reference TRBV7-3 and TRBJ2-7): GAGVSQTPSNKVTEKGKYVELRCDPISGHTALYWYRQSLGQGPEFLIYFQGTGAADDSGLPNDRFFAVRPEGSVSTLKIQRTERGDSAVYLCASSLGQGFPYEQYFGPGTRLTVT.

The CDR3 region is CASSYREETQYF. The CDR3 DNA is TGTGCCAGCAGTTACAGAGAGGAGACCCAGTACTTC. The V gene is TRBV6-5, the J gene TRBJ2-5; D gene unclear. Germline V CDR1 and CDR2: MNHEY, SVGAGI. Trimming removed 2 bases at V and 5 bases at J, with 6 bases between. This CDR3 has 12 residues.

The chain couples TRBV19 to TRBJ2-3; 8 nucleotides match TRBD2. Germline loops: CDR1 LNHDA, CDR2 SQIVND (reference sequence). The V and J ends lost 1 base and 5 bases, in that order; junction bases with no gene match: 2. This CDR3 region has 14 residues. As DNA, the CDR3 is TGTGCCAGTAGTATAGCGGGGGGGCTAGATACGCAGTATTTT. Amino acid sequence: CASSIAGGLDTQYF.

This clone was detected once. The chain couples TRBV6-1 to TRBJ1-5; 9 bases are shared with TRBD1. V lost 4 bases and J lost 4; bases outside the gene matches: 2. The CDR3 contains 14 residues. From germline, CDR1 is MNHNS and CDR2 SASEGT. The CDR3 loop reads CASSAGTGNQPQHF. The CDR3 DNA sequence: TGTGCCAGCAGTGCTGGGACAGGGAATCAGCCCCAGCATTTT.

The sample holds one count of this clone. The CDR3: CASSTSGGANYGYTF. DNA for the CDR3: TGTGCCAGCTCCACGTCCGGGGGGGCTAACTATGGCTACACCTTC. The J gene is TRBJ1-2, the V gene TRBV19; TRBD1 might be the D (5 bases). Deletions cut 9 bases from V and 0 bases from J, with 17 bases between. This CDR3 has 15 residues. Germline CDR1 LNHDA, CDR2 SQIVND (reference sequence).

The chain's CDR3 is CASSRTGDGANVLTF. In nucleotides, the CDR3 is TGCGCCAGCAGCAGGACAGGGGACGGGGCCAACGTCCTGACTTTC. The chain recombines TRBV5-1 with TRBJ2-6; 9 bases line up with TRBD1. Germline trimming cut 4 bases from V and 4 bases from J; bases unmatched to any gene: 3. The CDR3 sequence is 15 residues long. In germline, CDR1 is SGHRS, CDR2 YFSETQ. The variable domain in full, with the rest retrieved from reference TRBV5-1 and TRBJ2-6, is KAGVTQTPRYLIKTRGQQVTLSCSPISGHRSVSWYQQTPGQGLQFLFEYFSETQRNKGNFPGRFSGRQFSNSRSEMNVSTLELGDSALYLCASSRTGDGANVLTFGAGSRLTVL.

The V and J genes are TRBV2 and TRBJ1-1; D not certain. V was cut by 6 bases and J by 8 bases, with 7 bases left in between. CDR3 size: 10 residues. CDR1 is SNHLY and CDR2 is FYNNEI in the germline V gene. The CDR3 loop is CASSGREAFF. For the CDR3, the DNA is TGTGCCAGCAGCGGTCGGGAAGCTTTCTTT.

In DNA form, the CDR3 reads TGTGCCAGCAGCTCTAGTGGAACACCTGACTATGGCTACACCTTC. Translating it yields CASSSSGTPDYGYTF. The chain has TRBV9 and TRBJ1-2; D remains unclear. V was shortened by 4 bases and J by 3 bases, with 16 bases between the two germline ends. This CDR3 contains 15 residues. Germline V gene sequence: CDR1 SGDLS, CDR2 YYNGEE.

The CDR3 DNA sequence: TGTGCCAGCAGGGGGCCGGGGGGTGGAACCGGGGAGCTGTTTTTT. It codes for CASRGPGGGTGELFF. The rearrangement links TRBV28 to TRBJ2-2; 7 bases line up with TRBD2. Germline CDR1 and CDR2: MDHEN and SYDVKM. The CDR3 contains 15 residues. J was trimmed by 5 bases and V by 6 bases; bases with no gene match: 9. The full variable domain, with the rest looked up from reference TRBV28 and TRBJ2-2, is DVKVTQSSRYLVKRTGEKVFLECVQDMDHENMFWYRQDPGLGLRLIYFSYDVKMKEKGDIPEGYSVSREKKERFSLILESASTNQTSMYLCASRGPGGGTGELFFGEGSRLTVL.

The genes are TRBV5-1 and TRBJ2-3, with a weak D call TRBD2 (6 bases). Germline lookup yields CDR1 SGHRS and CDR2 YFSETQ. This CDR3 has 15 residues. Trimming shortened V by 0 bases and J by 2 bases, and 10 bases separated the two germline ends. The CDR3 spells CASSLERAYTDTQYF. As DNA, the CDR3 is TGCGCCAGCAGCTTGGAGCGGGCATACACAGATACGCAGTATTTT.

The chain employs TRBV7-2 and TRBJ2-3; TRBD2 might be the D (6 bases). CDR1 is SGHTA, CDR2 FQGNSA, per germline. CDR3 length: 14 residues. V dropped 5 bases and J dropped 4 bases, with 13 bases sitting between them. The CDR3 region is CASSLRLVADTQYF. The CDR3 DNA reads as TGTGCCAGCAGCCTACGACTAGTTGCAGATACGCAGTATTTT.

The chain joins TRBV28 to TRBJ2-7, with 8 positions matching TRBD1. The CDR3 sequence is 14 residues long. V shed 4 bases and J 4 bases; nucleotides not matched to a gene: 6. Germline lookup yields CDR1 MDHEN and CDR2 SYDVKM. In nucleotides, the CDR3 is TGTGCCAGCAGTTCCAGGGGGCCAGCGTACGAGCAGTACTTC. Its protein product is CASSSRGPAYEQYF.